This T cell receptor beta chain was identified in a study of blood T cell repertoires in COVID-19. Background on the study: The recovered donors of Cohort 3 showed two negative PCRs, clearance, or symptom resolution. Sites across the United States, Italy and Spain contributed samples from acute and convalescent COVID-19.

The CDR3 extends over 14 amino acids. Per germline, CDR1 LGHDT and CDR2 YNNKEL (reference sequence). V was clipped by 4 bases and J by 6 bases, with 13 bases between them. Libraries were prepared by immunoSEQ multiplex PCR; TCRdb keeps only in-frame clonotypes and omits some of them. The sample records 250,000 to 300,000 clones, 85% to 90% being singletons. The chain combines TRBV3-1 (or the pseudogene TRBV3-2) with TRBJ1-5; no clear D gene. This clonotype originated in a woman in her fifties or sixties in a cohort exposed to, infected with or recovered from COVID-19 (not recorded which). Input material: PBMCs or T cells enriched from blood (not recorded which). CDR3 amino acids: CASSPRGMPQPQHF. The CDR3 nucleotides are TGTGCCAGCAGCCCACGGGGTATGCCTCAGCCCCAGCATTTT.